This T cell receptor beta chain was sequenced during a study of CD8 T cells in Susac syndrome. There are 16 residues in the CDR3. Per the germline V gene, CDR1 is SGHRS and CDR2 is YFSETQ. V lost 4 bases and J lost 1; bases outside the gene matches: 6. Random hexamers were used to reverse transcribe roughly 0.5 to 1 ug of RNA. TCRdb processed the immunoSEQ multiplex PCR reads anew with MiXCR; each CDR3 protein has one entry. In the table there are 200,000 or so distinct CDR3 sequences, about 95% of which are singletons. This receptor was identified in a human donor with multiple sclerosis. The material sequenced was CD4+ T cells from PBMCs. This rearrangement joins TRBV5-1 to TRBJ1-1, with 11 bases matching TRBD1. This chain's CDR3 is CASSRTGGDRNTEAFF. CDR3 sequence (DNA): TGCGCCAGCAGCCGGACAGGGGGCGATCGGAACACTGAAGCTTTCTTT. The whole variable domain, filled in from reference TRBV5-1 and TRBJ1-1, reads KAGVTQTPRYLIKTRGQQVTLSCSPISGHRSVSWYQQTPGQGLQFLFEYFSETQRNKGNFPGRFSGRQFSNSRSEMNVSTLELGDSALYLCASSRTGGDRNTEAFFGQGTRLTVV.